The clone carrying this TCR beta chain was counted between two and nine times. Antigen: not known. This sample was included in a study of T-cell memory formation after mild COVID-19. Whole-study findings and limits: Among clones contracting day 15 to 85, CD4/CD8 was balanced, whereas later expanders leaned CD4+. Clones which contracted sat mainly in CM and EM if CD4+, and in EMRA if CD8+. Clonal second-wave expansions that peaked on day 37 had unconfirmed SARS-CoV-2 specificity.

Deletions cut 8 bases from V and 5 bases from J, with 20 bases between. The CDR3 loop spans 15 amino acids. CDR1 is SEHNR, CDR2 FQNEAQ, per germline (reference sequence). The authors produced TCR alpha and TCR beta cDNA libraries with sample barcodes and UMIs by 5'RACE using constant-segment primers. TCRdb reanalysed the 5' RACE reads using MiXCR and keeps one entry per CDR3 protein. The sample lists hundreds of thousands of distinct CDR3 sequences; under 25% were seen once. The sequence came from a man between 18 and 29 years old who had mild COVID-19 (a few samples of this study predate the infection). Cell type and time point are not known. The V call is TRBV7-9, the J call TRBJ2-3; perhaps TRBD1 as D (5 bases). Sequenced sample: PBMCs or a T cell subset sorted from them (not recorded which). The CDR3 DNA reads as TGTGCCAGCCTACCCGTTGTGCCTCAGGGAGATACGCAGTATTTT. Protein sequence: CASLPVVPQGDTQYF.